This paragraph reports one T cell receptor (beta chain). Libraries were prepared by immunoSEQ multiplex PCR; TCRdb keeps only in-frame clonotypes and omits some of them. The data hold roughly 1,600,000 clones, with approximately 98.5% observed a single time. Trimming stripped 0 bases from V and 0 bases from J, with 11 bases between. This CDR3 is built from 16 residues. Germline values: CDR1 SGDLS, CDR2 YYNGEE. The data stem from a study of shared clonotypes between healthy human individuals. Looking at the study overall: There were three CD4 naive, three CD4 memory, two CD8 naive and one CD8 memory plates per donor.

The clonotype originates from a man aged 25-40 years in good health. The chain joins TRBV9 to TRBJ2-3; D is ambiguous. Sequenced input: naive CD4+ T cells sorted from blood. Described subset: CD45RA+ positively selected. CDR3 sequence (DNA): TGTGCCAGCAGCGTAGGGGTCGGTGCTAGCACAGATACGCAGTATTTT. It specifies CASSVGVGASTDTQYF. Full variable domain (rest looked up from reference TRBV9 and TRBJ2-3): DSGVTQTPKHLITATGQRVTLRCSPRSGDLSVYWYQQSLDQGLQFLIQYYNGEERAKGNILERFSAQQFPDLHSELNLSSLELGDSALYFCASSVGVGASTDTQYFGPGTRLTVL.